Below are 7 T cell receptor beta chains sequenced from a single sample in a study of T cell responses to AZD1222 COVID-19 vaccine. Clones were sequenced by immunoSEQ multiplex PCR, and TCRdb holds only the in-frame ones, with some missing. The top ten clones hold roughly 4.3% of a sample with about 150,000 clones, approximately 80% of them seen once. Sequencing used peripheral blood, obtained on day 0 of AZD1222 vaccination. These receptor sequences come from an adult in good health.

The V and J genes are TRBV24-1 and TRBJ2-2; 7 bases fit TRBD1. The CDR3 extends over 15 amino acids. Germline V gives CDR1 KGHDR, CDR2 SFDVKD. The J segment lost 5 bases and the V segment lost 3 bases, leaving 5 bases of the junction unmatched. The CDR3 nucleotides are TGTGCCACCAGTGATAGGGGGACAGAGACCGGGGAGCTGTTTTTT. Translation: CATSDRGTETGELFF.

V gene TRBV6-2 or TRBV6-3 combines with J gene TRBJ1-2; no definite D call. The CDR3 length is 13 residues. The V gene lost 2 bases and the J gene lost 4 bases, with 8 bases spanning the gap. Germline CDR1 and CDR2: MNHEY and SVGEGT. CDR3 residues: CASSYEGAYGYTF. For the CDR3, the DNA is TGTGCCAGCAGTTACGAAGGAGCCTATGGCTACACCTTC.

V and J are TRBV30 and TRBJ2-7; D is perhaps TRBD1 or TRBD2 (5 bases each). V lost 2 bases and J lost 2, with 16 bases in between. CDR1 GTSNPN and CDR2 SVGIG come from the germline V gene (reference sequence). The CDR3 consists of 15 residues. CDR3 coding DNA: TGTGCCTGGAGTAAAGGAGCAGGGAGTACCTACGAGCAGTACTTC. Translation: CAWSKGAGSTYEQYF.

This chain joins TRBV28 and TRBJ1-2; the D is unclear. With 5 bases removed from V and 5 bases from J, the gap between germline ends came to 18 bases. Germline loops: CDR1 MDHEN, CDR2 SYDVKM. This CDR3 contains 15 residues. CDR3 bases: TGTGCCAGCAGTCCTCGGACGGAGTTGTGGTATGGCTACACCTTC. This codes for CASSPRTELWYGYTF.

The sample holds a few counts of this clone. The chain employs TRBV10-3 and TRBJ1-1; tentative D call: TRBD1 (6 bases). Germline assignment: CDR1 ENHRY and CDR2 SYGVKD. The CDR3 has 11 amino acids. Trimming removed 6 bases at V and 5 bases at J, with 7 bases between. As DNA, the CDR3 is TGTGCCATCAGGGACAGAACTGAAGCTTTCTTT. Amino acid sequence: CAIRDRTEAFF.

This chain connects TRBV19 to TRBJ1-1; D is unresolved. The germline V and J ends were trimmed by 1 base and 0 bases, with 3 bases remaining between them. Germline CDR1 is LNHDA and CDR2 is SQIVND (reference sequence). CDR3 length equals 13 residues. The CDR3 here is CASSIVLNTEAFF. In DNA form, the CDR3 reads TGTGCCAGTAGTATAGTCCTGAACACTGAAGCTTTCTTT. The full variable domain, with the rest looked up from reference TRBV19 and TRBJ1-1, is DGGITQSPKYLFRKEGQNVTLSCEQNLNHDAMYWYRQDPGQGLRLIYYSQIVNDFQKGDIAEGYSVSREKKESFPLTVTSAQKNPTAFYLCASSIVLNTEAFFGQGTRLTVV.

DNA of the CDR3: TGTGCCAGCTCACACGGACAGGACGGCTACACCTTC. Translation gives CASSHGQDGYTF. The rearrangement uses TRBV18 and TRBJ1-2; 7 bases are shared with TRBD1. The CDR3 runs 12 residues. V shed 4 bases, J shed 8 bases, and the junction held 4 bases outside the gene matches. The V gene's germline CDR1 is KGHSH and CDR2 LQKENI.